The present T cell receptor beta chain was sequenced within a study of blood T cells in healthy people across ages. Study-wide background: About one barcoded beta molecule per two T cells was the capture yield of template switching.

Looked up from germline, CDR1 is DFQATT and CDR2 is SNEGSKA (reference sequence). The CDR3 consists of 17 residues. J was trimmed by 1 base and V by 4 bases; bases with no gene match: 11. Together with a sample-barcoded 5' primer, a J-beta primer mix was included in a second PCR lasting 7 to 11 cycles. Every molecule of cDNA carried a tag from a template-switch adaptor with 12 random nucleotides. From each sample, at least 3 million paired-end reads containing CDR3 were obtained. TCRdb reprocessed the 5' RACE reads with MiXCR, giving one entry per CDR3 protein. The repertoire holds hundreds of thousands of distinct CDR3 sequences, with about 30% as singletons. Study observations and caveats: Naive CD4+ cells and diversity were both higher in long-lived donors than in aged donors.

The sample holds a few counts of this clonotype. Its antigen is not known. V usage is TRBV20-1 and J usage is TRBJ2-5; TRBD2 matches 11 bases. The sequence was collected from a woman of 80 years or more in good health. Sequences were obtained from blood. CDR3 DNA sequence: TGCAGTGCTACCCACGGACTAGCGGGCAGTATCCAAGAGACCCAGTACTTC. Encoded protein: CSATHGLAGSIQETQYF.